One and the same sample provided the 30 T cell receptor beta chains below, sequenced in a study of blood T cell repertoires in COVID-19. Assay: immunoSEQ multiplex PCR; the TCRdb copy retains only in-frame clones and omits some. This sample yields about 130,000 clones, of which about nine tenths are seen a single time; about 3.5% belongs to the top ten. The sample comprised peripheral blood. The receptors come from a man aged 50-60 years with active COVID-19.

This clone was picked up one time. The CDR3 DNA sequence: TGTGCCACCGGACCGCAGGGGAGAGGTGGGGCCAACGTCCTGACTTTC. It yields the protein CATGPQGRGGANVLTF. The chain carries TRBV15 and TRBJ2-6; tentative D call: TRBD1 (6 bases). In germline, CDR1 is LNHNV, CDR2 YYDKDF (reference sequence). V lost 8 bases to trimming and J lost 3 bases, with 17 bases between them. The CDR3 consists of 16 residues.

The chain joins TRBV7-8 to TRBJ2-2; the match to TRBD2 covers 12 bases. This CDR3 is built from 18 residues. The germline V gene has CDR1 SGHVS and CDR2 FQNEAQ. The J segment lost 7 bases and the V segment lost 5 bases, leaving 14 bases of the junction unmatched. The CDR3 bases are TGTGCCAGCAGCAAACCTAGCGGGAGGGCCCGTTCGGGCGGGGAGCTGTTTTTT. Translating gives CASSKPSGRARSGGELFF.

The chain employs TRBV5-1 and TRBJ2-6; 10 nucleotides align to TRBD1. CDR3 length: 17 residues. The J segment lost 1 base and the V segment lost 4 bases, leaving 5 bases of the junction unmatched. Per the germline V gene, CDR1 is SGHRS and CDR2 is YFSETQ. CDR3 sequence: CASSNDRGLSGANVLTF. Written as DNA, the CDR3 is TGCGCCAGCAGCAACGACAGGGGGCTTTCTGGGGCCAACGTCCTGACTTTC.

The chain uses TRBV29-1 and TRBJ2-5; 8 nucleotides line up with TRBD2. This CDR3 region has 15 residues. Germline CDR1 SQVTM, CDR2 ANQGSEA. The J segment lost 5 bases and the V segment lost 4 bases, leaving 12 bases of the junction unmatched. The CDR3 spells CSVGTSGTRWETQYF. The DNA for the CDR3 is TGCAGCGTTGGCACTAGCGGAACCCGGTGGGAGACCCAGTACTTC.

The chain combines TRBV6-5 with TRBJ2-5, with D possibly being TRBD2 (6 bases). Germline V gene data show CDR1 as MNHEY and CDR2 as SVGAGI. The V and J ends lost 6 bases and 0 bases respectively, with 11 bases between them. This CDR3 has 14 amino acids. In nucleotides, the CDR3 is TGTGCCAGCAGCCGGGGGACCGACCAAGAGACCCAGTACTTC. Its translation is CASSRGTDQETQYF.

The chain employs TRBV19 and TRBJ2-3, with TRBD1 matching over 7 bases. This CDR3 has 13 residues. The trim removed 4 bases at V and 4 bases at J, leaving 2 bases unmatched. Germline V CDR1 and CDR2: LNHDA, SQIVND (reference sequence). CDR3 in DNA: TGTGCCAGTAGTAGCCAGGGGGCAGATACGCAGTATTTT. It is translated as CASSSQGADTQYF.

This chain uses TRBV29-1 with TRBJ2-7; D gene ambiguous. Germline V lookup: CDR1 SQVTM, CDR2 ANQGSEA. The CDR3 contains 13 residues. The V end lost 6 bases, the J end lost 3 bases, and 15 bases lay between the germline ends. CDR3 DNA: TGCAGCGTAACCCACACGAACTACTACGAGCAGTACTTC. The encoded protein is CSVTHTNYYEQYF.

In this sample, this clone turned up once. The chain joins TRBV12-3 or TRBV12-4 to TRBJ1-1, with 7 bases that match TRBD1. The CDR3 is made up of 13 amino acids. The V segment lost 7 bases and the J segment 6 bases; nucleotides outside the gene matches: 8. CDR3 DNA: TGTGCCAGCACCCTGGGTCAGGGGGCTGAAGCTTTCTTT. Translation gives CASTLGQGAEAFF.

The V gene is TRBV9, the J gene TRBJ2-1, with 7 bases identical to TRBD2. V dropped 4 bases and J dropped 6; count of bases not matched to a gene: 13. From germline, CDR1 is SGDLS and CDR2 YYNGEE. CDR3 length: 16 residues. For the CDR3, the DNA is TGTGCCAGCAGCCCAAGAGCGGGACCCTATAGCAATGAGCAGTTCTTC. This encodes CASSPRAGPYSNEQFF.

The V call is TRBV11-2, the J call TRBJ2-2, with 9 bases fitting TRBD2. After removal of 7 bases from V and 2 bases from J, the junction contained 5 bases not matched to a gene. This CDR3 is 15 amino acids long. CDR1 SGHAT and CDR2 FQNNGV come from the germline V gene. CDR3 region: CASNRLAANTGELFF. The CDR3 region has the DNA TGTGCCAGCAACCGACTAGCGGCAAACACCGGGGAGCTGTTTTTT.

This clone appeared a single time. The V gene is TRBV7-2, the J gene TRBJ2-3; D is undetermined. Deletions cut 3 bases from V and 10 bases from J, with 17 bases between. This CDR3 is 14 amino acids long. Germline values: CDR1 SGHTA, CDR2 FQGNSA. The chain's CDR3 is CASSFSQTLRAQYF. CDR3 DNA: TGTGCCAGCAGCTTCTCGCAGACCCTTCGGGCGCAGTATTTT.

J is TRBJ2-5 and V is TRBV27; no firm D call. The CDR3 consists of 14 residues. CDR1 MNHEY and CDR2 SMNVEV come from the germline V gene (reference sequence). The V gene lost 4 bases and the J gene lost 0 bases, with 9 bases spanning the gap. The CDR3, as DNA: TGTGCCAGCAGTTCCCGTTTGTACCAAGAGACCCAGTACTTC. Residues: CASSSRLYQETQYF.

A note on this clone: This CDR3 is also generated by other DNA sequences in the sample. V is TRBV3-1 (or the pseudogene TRBV3-2) and J is TRBJ2-7, with D perhaps TRBD1 (6 bases). The CDR3 loop spans 12 amino acids. From germline, CDR1 is LGHDT and CDR2 YNNKEL (reference sequence). V was cut by 1 base and J by 5 bases, with 6 bases left in between. The chain's CDR3 is CASSQGTDEQYF. The CDR3, as DNA: TGTGCCAGCAGCCAAGGGACAGACGAGCAGTACTTC.

The chain carries TRBV3-1 (or the pseudogene TRBV3-2) and TRBJ2-7; D is perhaps TRBD1 (6 bases). V was clipped by 3 bases and J by 4 bases, with 13 bases between them. The germline CDR1 and CDR2 sequences are LGHDT and YNNKEL (reference sequence). The CDR3 loop spans 14 amino acids. This CDR3 reads CASSQAGTPYEQYV. In DNA, the CDR3 is TGTGCCAGCAGCCAGGCCGGGACACCATACGAGCAGTACGTC.

CDR3 sequence: CASSFCDEAPNGDQPQHF. CDR3 DNA: TGTGCCAGCAGCTTCTGCGACGAGGCTCCTAACGGGGATCAGCCCCAGCATTTT. This chain connects TRBV11-3 to TRBJ1-5; no clear D gene. The CDR3 has 18 residues. V was trimmed by 3 bases and J by 5 bases, leaving 23 bases between them. From germline, CDR1 is SGHNT and CDR2 YENEEA.

This chain joins TRBV27 and TRBJ2-7; D call uncertain. Trimming removed 8 bases from V and 6 bases from J, with 11 bases in between. This CDR3 has 11 amino acids. Germline assignment: CDR1 MNHEY and CDR2 SMNVEV (reference sequence). CDR3 bases: TGTGCCAGCGGTAAAGCCCGCGAGCAGTACTTC. Its translation: CASGKAREQYF.

The gene calls are TRBV30 and TRBJ2-1; 13 bases line up with TRBD2. V lost 1 base to trimming and J lost 1 base; unmatched junction nucleotides: 10. The CDR3 totals 19 residues. Germline V gives CDR1 GTSNPN, CDR2 SVGIG (reference sequence). This chain's CDR3 is CAWSAYGLAGVRSYNEQFF. CDR3 DNA sequence: TGTGCCTGGAGTGCTTACGGACTAGCGGGAGTCAGGTCCTACAATGAGCAGTTCTTC.

The chain employs TRBV9 and TRBJ2-2, with D possibly being TRBD2 (7 bases). The CDR3 contains 16 residues. V lost 1 base and J lost 1, with 11 bases in between. The germline V gene has CDR1 SGDLS and CDR2 YYNGEE. In DNA, the CDR3 is TGTGCCAGCAGCGTAAGGGAGGGACAGAACACCGGGGAGCTGTTTTTT. It translates to CASSVREGQNTGELFF.

J is TRBJ1-6 and V is TRBV6-5; a possible D gene is TRBD1 (5 bases). In germline, CDR1 is MNHEY, CDR2 SVGAGI. V lost 2 bases and J lost 9, with 11 bases in between. The length of the CDR3 is 14 residues. The CDR3 bases are TGTGCCAGCAGTTACGGGGGGAACCCTTCACCCCTCCACTTT. It yields the protein CASSYGGNPSPLHF.

This chain joins TRBV24-1 and TRBJ2-2, with 7 positions matching TRBD1. V lost 0 bases, J lost 7 bases, and 4 bases stayed unmatched. The CDR3 has 15 amino acids. Germline V gene lookup returns CDR1 KGHDR and CDR2 SFDVKD. CDR3 nucleotides: TGTGCCACCAGTGATTTGGGGACAGCCGTCGGGGAGCTGTTTTTT. Protein sequence: CATSDLGTAVGELFF.

The chain recombines TRBV7-9 with TRBJ1-2; tentatively, D is TRBD1 (5 bases). CDR1 SEHNR and CDR2 FQNEAQ come from the germline V gene (reference sequence). The V end lost 0 bases, the J end lost 6 bases, and 8 bases lay between the germline ends. The CDR3 has 13 residues. The CDR3 loop is CASSLAQGHGYTF. The CDR3 DNA follows: TGTGCCAGCAGCTTAGCCCAGGGCCATGGCTACACCTTC.

V is TRBV18 and J is TRBJ2-3; 11 bases map to TRBD2. Germline V gene sequence: CDR1 KGHSH, CDR2 LQKENI. The CDR3 covers 17 residues. Trimming removed 2 bases from V and 3 bases from J; junction bases left unmatched: 7. CDR3 DNA sequence: TGTGCCAGCTCACCATCGCTAGCGGGAGGAGGGACAGATACGCAGTATTTT. Translating it yields CASSPSLAGGGTDTQYF.

The rearrangement joins TRBV19 to TRBJ1-1; maybe TRBD1 (5 bases). Germline CDR1 and CDR2: LNHDA and SQIVND (reference sequence). The CDR3 contains 14 residues. Trimming cost V 4 bases and J 2 bases, with 11 bases left between them. CDR3 residues: CASSTPGLNTEAFF. In nucleotides, the CDR3 is TGTGCCAGTAGTACACCAGGGTTAAACACTGAAGCTTTCTTT.

The V gene is TRBV7-7, the J gene TRBJ2-3; TRBD2 agrees at 10 bases. Germline assignment: CDR1 SSHAT and CDR2 FNYEAQ (reference sequence). The CDR3 is 15 amino acids. Trimming took 5 bases from V and 4 from J; bases not matched to a gene: 6. This CDR3 is CASSPSGSPSDTQYF. The CDR3 nucleotides are TGTGCCAGCAGCCCTAGCGGGAGCCCCTCAGATACGCAGTATTTT. Based on the CDR3 plus reference TRBV7-7 and TRBJ2-3, the full variable domain is GAGVSQSPRYKVTKRGQDVTLRCDPISSHATLYWYQQALGQGPEFLTYFNYEAQPDKSGLPSDRFSAERPEGSISTLTIQRTEQRDSAMYRCASSPSGSPSDTQYFGPGTRLTVL.

V usage is TRBV7-9 and J usage is TRBJ1-3; 7 bases fit TRBD1. CDR1 is SEHNR and CDR2 is FQNEAQ in the germline V gene (reference sequence). The CDR3 sequence is 16 residues long. Losses at the gene ends were 5 bases for V and 3 bases for J; bases not matched to a gene: 10. The CDR3 loop is CASSTARQGRGNTIYF. The CDR3 coding sequence is TGTGCCAGCAGCACGGCACGACAGGGACGTGGAAACACCATATATTTT.

The chain has TRBV6-5 and TRBJ1-2; D is undetermined. V lost 4 bases and J 4 bases, leaving 4 bases between the germline ends. Germline V CDR1 and CDR2: MNHEY, SVGAGI. CDR3 length: 11 residues. Here the CDR3 DNA reads TGTGCCAGCAGTTCCCTCTATGGCTACACCTTC. It encodes CASSSLYGYTF.

The V and J genes are TRBV27 and TRBJ2-5, with D tentatively TRBD2 (6 bases). Germline CDR1 and CDR2: MNHEY and SMNVEV (reference sequence). The germline V and J ends were trimmed by 5 bases and 4 bases, with 11 bases remaining between them. There are 13 residues in the CDR3. The CDR3 region is CASSAGTPETQYF. DNA for the CDR3: TGTGCCAGCAGTGCCGGGACTCCAGAGACCCAGTACTTC.

J is TRBJ2-2 and V is TRBV7-9; 12 positions agree with TRBD2. After removal of 7 bases from V and 1 base from J, the junction contained 10 bases not matched to a gene. Germline lookup yields CDR1 SEHNR and CDR2 FQNEAQ (reference sequence). The length of the CDR3 is 18 residues. CDR3 sequence (DNA): TGTGCCAGCATAGGGGATCCGGGACTAGCGGGGAACACCGGGGAGCTGTTTTTT. Amino acid sequence: CASIGDPGLAGNTGELFF. Variable domain in full (rest from reference TRBV7-9 and TRBJ2-2): DTGVSQNPRHKITKRGQNVTFRCDPISEHNRLYWYRQTLGQGPEFLTYFQNEAQLEKSRLLSDRFSAERPKGSFSTLEIQRTEQGDSAMYLCASIGDPGLAGNTGELFFGEGSRLTVL.

The chain is built from TRBV5-1 and TRBJ2-5, with 8 bases fitting TRBD2. Germline V gene lookup returns CDR1 SGHRS and CDR2 YFSETQ. V lost 4 bases and J lost 1; bases outside the gene matches: 6. The CDR3 extends over 15 amino acids. Here the CDR3 DNA reads TGCGCCAGCAGCAGAAGGACTAGCAGCCAAGAGACCCAGTACTTC. Protein product: CASSRRTSSQETQYF. The full variable domain, with the rest looked up from reference TRBV5-1 and TRBJ2-5, is KAGVTQTPRYLIKTRGQQVTLSCSPISGHRSVSWYQQTPGQGLQFLFEYFSETQRNKGNFPGRFSGRQFSNSRSEMNVSTLELGDSALYLCASSRRTSSQETQYFGPGTRLLVL.

This clone came up once. This chain's CDR3 is CASSQNPTGAFF. For the CDR3, the DNA is TGTGCCAGCAGCCAGAACCCCACGGGAGCTTTCTTT. V and J are TRBV3-1 (or the pseudogene TRBV3-2) and TRBJ1-1; D not certain. Germline CDR1 reads LGHDT; CDR2 reads YNNKEL (reference sequence). CDR3 length equals 12 residues. Deletions cut 3 bases from V and 10 bases from J, with 12 bases between.